This TCR beta chain was captured in a study of T cell responses to AZD1222 COVID-19 vaccine. This table comes from immunoSEQ multiplex PCR, and its TCRdb copy is limited to in-frame clones, with some not included. The repertoire includes some 150,000 clones, around 90% of them detected once, and approximately 5.4% sits in the top ten. Between the trimmed V and J ends, which lost 4 bases and 2 bases, there was a span of 17 bases. CDR3 length: 17 amino acids. CDR1 is LGHNA, CDR2 YNFKEQ, per germline. Findings of the study overall: The repertoires were collected only after the peak T cell response. Just 5 to 7 AZD1222 recipients were seropositive at baseline. The study found Spike-specific TCR breadth and depth rose after two AZD1222 doses. Spike was spanned by vaccine-associated CD4 TCRs, with dominance at 160-218 and 743-854.

This clone was seen more than once but under ten times. Its antigen is undetermined. This rearrangement joins TRBV4-2 to TRBJ1-4; a possible D gene is TRBD1 (5 bases). The TCR originated in an adult in good health. The sample here was peripheral blood, taken on day 0 of AZD1222 vaccination. Written as DNA, the CDR3 is TGTGCCAGCAGCCGGGGCAGGGAGGATGCGACTAATGAAAAACTGTTTTTT. This encodes CASSRGREDATNEKLFF.